This entry is about one T cell receptor (beta chain). Its antigen is unknown. The data stem from a study of cytomegalovirus exposure and HLA in healthy donors. Study findings and constraints: For TCR beta chains, V- and J-gene trimming was later linked to a missense DCLRE1C variant.

This CDR3 spans 15 amino acids. The germline V gene has CDR1 SGHRS and CDR2 YFSETQ. V lost 3 bases and J lost 1, with 11 bases in between. It was with 60 Vbeta and 13 Jbeta primers that the PCR ran. The method was immunoSEQ multiplex PCR; TCRdb's version includes in-frame clones alone and lacks a portion of them. Among 150,000 to 200,000 clones listed, 80% were seen once. The TCR was taken from a man aged 30 to 45 in good health and CMV-seropositive. The gene calls are TRBV5-1 and TRBJ1-3; the D gene is possibly TRBD1 (6 bases). The specimen sequenced was PBMCs. Here the CDR3 reads CASSSRTGSGNTIYF. The CDR3 DNA reads as TGCGCCAGCAGCTCAAGAACAGGGTCTGGAAACACCATATATTTT. Complete variable domain (other parts from reference TRBV5-1 and TRBJ1-3): KAGVTQTPRYLIKTRGQQVTLSCSPISGHRSVSWYQQTPGQGLQFLFEYFSETQRNKGNFPGRFSGRQFSNSRSEMNVSTLELGDSALYLCASSSRTGSGNTIYFGEGSWLTVV.